A selection of T cell receptor beta chains follows, all from one sample in a study of CD8+CD57+ T cells in acquired aplastic anemia. Each CDR3 protein is one row after TCRdb ran MiXCR on the reads. This sample has about 160,000 distinct CDR3 sequences, with 45% to 55% found just once. The source material was sorted CD4+, CD8+, or CD8+CD57+ T cells (not recorded which) from PBMCs. Every receptor here comes from a human donor with aplastic anemia. Each CDR3 is given with its conserved first and last residue. The order of the fields is V gene, J gene, CDR3 protein.

>TRBV6-1|TRBJ1-2
CASSAQGIAIYGYTF
>TRBV29-1|TRBJ2-3
CSVGGGGAPTDTQYF
>TRBV20-1|TRBJ2-4
CSATWTGVEQAKNIQYF
>TRBV20-1|TRBJ2-3
CSASSTAGVPDTQYF
>TRBV10-1|TRBJ1-5
CASSLTTGGDQPQHF
>TRBV19|TRBJ1-4
CASTLTGQGHEKLFF
>TRBV15|TRBJ2-3
CATSRAGGEDTQYF
>TRBV4-1|TRBJ1-5
CASSQDWRGNQPQHF
>TRBV10-3|TRBJ1-1
CAVSLGGGTEAFF
>TRBV2|TRBJ1-1
CASSEYPGNTEAFF
>TRBV19|TRBJ1-3
CASSIGRDRYFSGNTIYF